The clone carrying this T cell receptor beta chain was counted only a few times. Its target is not known. The data were taken from a study of CD8 T cells in ankylosing spondylitis. Study-level findings and limits: Some motif variants had been reported before (in reactive arthritis synovial fluid and blood). Peripheral blood samples showed relatively rare disease-linked clones, and these clones were CD8+.

The CDR3 has 13 amino acids. Germline loops: CDR1 DFQATT, CDR2 SNEGSKA (reference sequence). V lost 3 bases and J lost 1, with 10 bases in between. Quantitative barcoded 5'-RACE was used to prepare TCR beta libraries. TCRdb reprocessed the 5' RACE reads via MiXCR and lists one record per CDR3 protein. The data contain roughly 230,000 distinct CDR3 sequences, about 18% of them singletons. V is TRBV20-1 and J is TRBJ2-7; TRBD1 or TRBD2 may be the D gene (5 bases each). The sequence derives from a male donor with ankylosing spondylitis or in good health (not recorded which). The sample comprised blood, either unsorted or a sorted T cell fraction (not recorded which). The CDR3 bases are TGCAGTGCTAGGGGGACCGCTTCCTACGAGCAGTACTTC. This codes for CSARGTASYEQYF.